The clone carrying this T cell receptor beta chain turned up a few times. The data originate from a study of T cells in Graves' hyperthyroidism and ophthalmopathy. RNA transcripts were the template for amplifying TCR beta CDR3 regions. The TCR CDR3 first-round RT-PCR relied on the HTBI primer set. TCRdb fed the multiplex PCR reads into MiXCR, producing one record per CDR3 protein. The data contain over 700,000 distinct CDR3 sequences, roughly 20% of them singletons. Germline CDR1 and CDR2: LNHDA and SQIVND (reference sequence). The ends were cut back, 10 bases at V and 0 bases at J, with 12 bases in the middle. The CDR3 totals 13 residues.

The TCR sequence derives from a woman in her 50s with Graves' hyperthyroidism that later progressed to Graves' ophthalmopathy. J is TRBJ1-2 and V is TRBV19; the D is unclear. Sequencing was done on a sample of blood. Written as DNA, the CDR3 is TGTGCCACAAGCCTCGACACTAACTATGGCTACACCTTC. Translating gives CATSLDTNYGYTF.